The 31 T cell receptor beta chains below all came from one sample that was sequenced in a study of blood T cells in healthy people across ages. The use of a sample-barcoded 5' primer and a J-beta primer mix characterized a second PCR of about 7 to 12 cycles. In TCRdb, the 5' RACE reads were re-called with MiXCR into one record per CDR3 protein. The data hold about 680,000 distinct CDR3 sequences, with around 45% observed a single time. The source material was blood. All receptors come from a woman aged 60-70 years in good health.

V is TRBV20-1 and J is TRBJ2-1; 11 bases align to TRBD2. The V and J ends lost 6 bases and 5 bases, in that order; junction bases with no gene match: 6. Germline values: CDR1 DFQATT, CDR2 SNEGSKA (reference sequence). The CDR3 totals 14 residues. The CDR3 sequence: CSAGTSGTDNEQFF. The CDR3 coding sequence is TGCAGTGCGGGGACTAGCGGAACAGACAATGAGCAGTTCTTC.

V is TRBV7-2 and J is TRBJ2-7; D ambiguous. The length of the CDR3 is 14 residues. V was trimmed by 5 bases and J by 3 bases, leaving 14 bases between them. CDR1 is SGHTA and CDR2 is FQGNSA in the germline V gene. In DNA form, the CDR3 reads TGTGCCAGCAGCCCGCTGGATCTTTACTACGAGCAGTACTTC. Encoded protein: CASSPLDLYYEQYF.

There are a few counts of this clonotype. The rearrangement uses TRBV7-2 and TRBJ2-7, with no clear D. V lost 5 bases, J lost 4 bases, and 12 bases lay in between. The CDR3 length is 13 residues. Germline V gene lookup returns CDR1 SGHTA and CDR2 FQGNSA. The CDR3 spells CASSLVVIYEQYF. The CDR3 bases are TGTGCCAGCAGCCTAGTTGTCATTTACGAGCAGTACTTC.

The CDR3 DNA sequence: TGTGCCAGCAGCCCCGGGGGACTGAGCTATGGCTACACCTTC. It is translated as CASSPGGLSYGYTF. This chain connects TRBV9 to TRBJ1-2; perhaps TRBD1 as D (5 bases). Trimming removed 4 bases at V and 4 bases at J, with 14 bases between. The CDR3 loop spans 14 amino acids. Germline V gene data show CDR1 as SGDLS and CDR2 as YYNGEE. The full variable domain, its missing parts supplied by reference TRBV9 and TRBJ1-2, is DSGVTQTPKHLITATGQRVTLRCSPRSGDLSVYWYQQSLDQGLQFLIQYYNGEERAKGNILERFSAQQFPDLHSELNLSSLELGDSALYFCASSPGGLSYGYTFGSGTRLTVV.

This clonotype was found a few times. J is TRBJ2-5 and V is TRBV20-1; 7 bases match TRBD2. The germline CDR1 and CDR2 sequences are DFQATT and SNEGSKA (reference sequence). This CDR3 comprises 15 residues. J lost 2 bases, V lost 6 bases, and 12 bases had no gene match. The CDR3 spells CSAHVAGTKQETQYF. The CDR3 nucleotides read TGCAGTGCACACGTAGCAGGGACTAAGCAAGAGACCCAGTACTTC.

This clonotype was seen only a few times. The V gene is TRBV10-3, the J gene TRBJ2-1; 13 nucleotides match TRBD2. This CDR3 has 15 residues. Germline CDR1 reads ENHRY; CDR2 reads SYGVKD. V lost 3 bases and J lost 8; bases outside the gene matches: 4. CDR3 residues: CAISERTSGSHEQFF. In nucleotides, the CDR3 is TGTGCCATCAGTGAAAGGACTAGCGGGAGCCATGAGCAGTTCTTC.

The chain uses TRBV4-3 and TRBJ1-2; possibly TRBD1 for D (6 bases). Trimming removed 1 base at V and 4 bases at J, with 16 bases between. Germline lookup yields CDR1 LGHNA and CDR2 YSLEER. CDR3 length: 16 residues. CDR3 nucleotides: TGCGCCAGCAGCCAAGGGTCTACAGGGACACTCTATGGCTACACCTTC. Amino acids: CASSQGSTGTLYGYTF.

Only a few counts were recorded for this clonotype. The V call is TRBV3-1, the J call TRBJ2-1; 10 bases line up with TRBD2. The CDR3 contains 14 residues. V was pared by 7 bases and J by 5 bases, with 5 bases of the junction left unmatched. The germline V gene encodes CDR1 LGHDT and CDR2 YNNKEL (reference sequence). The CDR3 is CASNPGLANNEQFF. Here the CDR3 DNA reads TGTGCCAGCAACCCGGGACTAGCGAACAATGAGCAGTTCTTC.

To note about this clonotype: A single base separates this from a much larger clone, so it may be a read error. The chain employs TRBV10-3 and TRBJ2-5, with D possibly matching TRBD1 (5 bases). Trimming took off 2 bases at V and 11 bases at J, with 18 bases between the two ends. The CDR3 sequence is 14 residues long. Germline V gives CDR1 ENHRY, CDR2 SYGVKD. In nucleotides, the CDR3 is TGTGCCATCAGTGAGGCCCCAGGGTACAATGAGCAGTACTTC. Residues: CAISEAPGYNEQYF.

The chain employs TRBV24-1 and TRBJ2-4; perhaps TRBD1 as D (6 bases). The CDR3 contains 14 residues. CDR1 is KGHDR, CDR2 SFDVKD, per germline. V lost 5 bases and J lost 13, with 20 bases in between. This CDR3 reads CATSGSLGSQGQYF. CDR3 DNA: TGTGCCACCAGTGGCTCCCTTGGGAGCCAGGGGCAGTACTTC.

Written as DNA, the CDR3 is TGTGCCAGCAGCTTCCAACTAGCGACGCAAGATACGCAGTATTTT. The encoded protein is CASSFQLATQDTQYF. This chain links TRBV7-2 with TRBJ2-3; 7 bases fit TRBD2. From germline, CDR1 is SGHTA and CDR2 FQGNSA. The CDR3 has 15 amino acids. Trimming at V came to 3 bases and at J to 5 bases, leaving 8 bases not matched to a gene.

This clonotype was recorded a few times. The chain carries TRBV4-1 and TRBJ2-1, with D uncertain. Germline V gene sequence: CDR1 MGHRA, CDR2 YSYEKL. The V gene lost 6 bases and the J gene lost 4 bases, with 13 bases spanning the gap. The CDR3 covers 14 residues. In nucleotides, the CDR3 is TGCGCCAGCAGTCGGCGGATACCTTACAATGAGCAGTTCTTC. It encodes CASSRRIPYNEQFF.

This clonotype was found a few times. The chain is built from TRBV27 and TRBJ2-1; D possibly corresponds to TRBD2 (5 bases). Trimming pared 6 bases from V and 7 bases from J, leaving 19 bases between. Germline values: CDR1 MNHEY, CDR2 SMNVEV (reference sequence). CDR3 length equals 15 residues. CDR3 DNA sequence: TGTGCCAGCAGACAATCGCGACGGGGAATGAATGAGCAGTTCTTC. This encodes CASRQSRRGMNEQFF.

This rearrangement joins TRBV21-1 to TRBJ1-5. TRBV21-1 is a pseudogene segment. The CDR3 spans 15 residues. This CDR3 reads CASSKIVGIIRPQHF. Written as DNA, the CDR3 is TGTGCCAGCAGCAAAATTGTAGGGATTATTAGGCCCCAGCATTTT.

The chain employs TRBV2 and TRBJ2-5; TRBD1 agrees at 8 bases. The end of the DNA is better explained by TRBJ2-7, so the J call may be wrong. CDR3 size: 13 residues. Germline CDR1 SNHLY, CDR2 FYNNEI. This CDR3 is CASSAGTGSEQYF. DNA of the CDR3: TGTGCCAGCAGTGCCGGGACAGGCTCCGAGCAGTACTTC.

CDR3 nucleotides: TGCAGTGCTAGACTAGCGGGGTACGAGGAGCAGTACTTC. Protein sequence: CSARLAGYEEQYF. The chain has TRBV20-1 and TRBJ2-7, with TRBD2 matching over 9 bases. Trimming took 2 bases from V and 7 from J; bases not matched to a gene: 6. This CDR3 comprises 13 residues. CDR1 and CDR2 from the germline V gene are DFQATT and SNEGSKA (reference sequence).

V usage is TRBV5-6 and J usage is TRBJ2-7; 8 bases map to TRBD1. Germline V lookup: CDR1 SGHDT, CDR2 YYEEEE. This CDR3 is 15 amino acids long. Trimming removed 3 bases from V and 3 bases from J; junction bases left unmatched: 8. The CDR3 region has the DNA TGTGCCAGCAGCTCCCCCCCCGGGACAGGCTACGAGCAGTACTTC. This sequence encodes CASSSPPGTGYEQYF. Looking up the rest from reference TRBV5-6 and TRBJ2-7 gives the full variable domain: DAGVTQSPTHLIKTRGQQVTLRCSPKSGHDTVSWYQQALGQGPQFIFQYYEEEERQRGNFPDRFSGHQFPNYSSELNVNALLLGDSALYLCASSSPPGTGYEQYFGPGTRLTVT.

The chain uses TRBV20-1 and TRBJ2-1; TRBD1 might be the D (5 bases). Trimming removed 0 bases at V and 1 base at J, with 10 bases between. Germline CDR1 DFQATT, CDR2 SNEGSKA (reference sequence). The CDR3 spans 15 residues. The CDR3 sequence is CSARDRQGSYNEQFF. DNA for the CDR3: TGCAGTGCTAGAGATCGGCAGGGTTCCTACAATGAGCAGTTCTTC.

This CDR3 is CSVEGQTYEQYF. CDR3 sequence (DNA): TGCAGCGTTGAAGGACAGACCTACGAGCAGTACTTC. V gene TRBV29-1 combines with J gene TRBJ2-7, with a weak D call TRBD1 (5 bases). Germline-derived CDR1 and CDR2 are SQVTM and ANQGSEA. This CDR3 spans 12 amino acids. V was trimmed by 1 base and J by 2 bases, leaving 6 bases between them.

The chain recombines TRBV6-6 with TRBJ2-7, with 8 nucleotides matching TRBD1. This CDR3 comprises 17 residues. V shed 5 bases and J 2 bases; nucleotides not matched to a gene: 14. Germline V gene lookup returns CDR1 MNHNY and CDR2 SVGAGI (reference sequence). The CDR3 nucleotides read TGTGCCAGCAGTCCTCGGGACCCGACAGGGGAGGCCTACGAGCAGTACTTC. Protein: CASSPRDPTGEAYEQYF.

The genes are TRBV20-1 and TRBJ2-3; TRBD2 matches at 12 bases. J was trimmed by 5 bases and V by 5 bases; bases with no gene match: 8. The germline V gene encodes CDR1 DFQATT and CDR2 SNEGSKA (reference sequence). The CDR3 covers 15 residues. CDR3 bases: TGCAGTGCTTTAGTGCTAGCGGGAGGGCGAGATACGCAGTATTTT. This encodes CSALVLAGGRDTQYF.

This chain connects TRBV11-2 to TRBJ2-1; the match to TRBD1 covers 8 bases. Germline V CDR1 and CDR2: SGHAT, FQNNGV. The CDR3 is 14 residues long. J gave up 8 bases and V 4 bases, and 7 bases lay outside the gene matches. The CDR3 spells CASSSRQGWYEQFF. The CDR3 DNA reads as TGTGCCAGCAGCTCCCGACAGGGGTGGTATGAGCAGTTCTTC.

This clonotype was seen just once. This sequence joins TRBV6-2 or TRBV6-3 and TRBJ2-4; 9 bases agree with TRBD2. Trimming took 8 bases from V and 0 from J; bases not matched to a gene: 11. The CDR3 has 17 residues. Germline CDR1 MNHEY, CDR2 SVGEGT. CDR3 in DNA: TGTGCCAGCGGCAATAGCGGGAGAACACTAGCCAAAAACATTCAGTACTTC. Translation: CASGNSGRTLAKNIQYF.

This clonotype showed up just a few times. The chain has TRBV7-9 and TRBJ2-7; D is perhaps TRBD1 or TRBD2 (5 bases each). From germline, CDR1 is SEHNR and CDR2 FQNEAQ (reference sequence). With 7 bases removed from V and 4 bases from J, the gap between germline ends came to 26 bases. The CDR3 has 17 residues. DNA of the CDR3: TGTGCCAGCACCCCTTCTGGGGCTAGCTCTGCCTCTTACGAGCAGTACTTC. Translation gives CASTPSGASSASYEQYF.

CDR3 nucleotide sequence: TGTGCCAGCAGGCCCCGGGGGGCTGACAACTATGGCTACACCTTC. The encoded protein is CASRPRGADNYGYTF. This chain connects TRBV5-6 to TRBJ1-2, with a possible D match to TRBD1 (6 bases). Germline assignment: CDR1 SGHDT and CDR2 YYEEEE. This CDR3 has 15 residues. Trimming shortened V by 5 bases and J by 2 bases, and 16 bases separated the two germline ends.

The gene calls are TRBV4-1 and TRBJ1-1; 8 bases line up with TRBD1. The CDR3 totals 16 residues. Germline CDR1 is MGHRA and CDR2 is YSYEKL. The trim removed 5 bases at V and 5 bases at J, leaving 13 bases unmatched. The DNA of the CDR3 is TGCGCCAGCAGCACGGGACAGGCTAACCGCGGGACTGAAGCTTTCTTT. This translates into CASSTGQANRGTEAFF.

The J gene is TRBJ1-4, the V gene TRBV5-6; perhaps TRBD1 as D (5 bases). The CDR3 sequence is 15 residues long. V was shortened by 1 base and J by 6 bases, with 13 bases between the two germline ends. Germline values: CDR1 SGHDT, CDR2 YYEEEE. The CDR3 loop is CASSLYRRRDEKLFF. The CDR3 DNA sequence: TGTGCCAGCAGCTTGTACAGGCGTAGGGATGAAAAACTGTTTTTT.

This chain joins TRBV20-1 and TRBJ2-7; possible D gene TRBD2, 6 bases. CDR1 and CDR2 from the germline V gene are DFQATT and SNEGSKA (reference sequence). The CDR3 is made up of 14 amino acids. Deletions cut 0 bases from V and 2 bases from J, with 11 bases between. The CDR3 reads CSAREGGKTYEQYF. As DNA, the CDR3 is TGCAGTGCTAGAGAAGGCGGGAAGACCTACGAGCAGTACTTC.

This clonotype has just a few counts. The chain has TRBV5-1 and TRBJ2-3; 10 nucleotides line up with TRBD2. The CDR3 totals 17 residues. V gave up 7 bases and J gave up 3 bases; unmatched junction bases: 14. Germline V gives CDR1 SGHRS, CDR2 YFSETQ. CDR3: CASRHPPLAGRTDTQYF. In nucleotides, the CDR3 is TGCGCCAGCCGACACCCCCCACTAGCGGGAAGAACAGATACGCAGTATTTT.

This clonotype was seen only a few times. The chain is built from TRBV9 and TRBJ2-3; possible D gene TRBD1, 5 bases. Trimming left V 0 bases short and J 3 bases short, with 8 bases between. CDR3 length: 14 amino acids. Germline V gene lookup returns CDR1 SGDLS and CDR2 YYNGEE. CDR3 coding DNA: TGTGCCAGCAGCGTAGGTCCAGGGACAGATACGCAGTATTTT. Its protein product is CASSVGPGTDTQYF.

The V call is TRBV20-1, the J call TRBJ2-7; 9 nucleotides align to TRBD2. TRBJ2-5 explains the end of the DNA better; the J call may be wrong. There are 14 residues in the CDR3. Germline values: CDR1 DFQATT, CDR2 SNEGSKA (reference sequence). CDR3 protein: CSAGGREGQKTQYF. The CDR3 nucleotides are TGCAGTGCTGGAGGGCGGGAGGGACAGAAGACCCAGTACTTC.